The 13 T cell receptor beta chains below were found in one sample sequenced in a study of regulatory T cells in long-lasting Graves disease. Sample time point: newly diagnosed GD, antithyroid drugs for less than 3 months. PBMCs were the source of the RNA used for TCR sequencing. TCR beta libraries were built with iRepertoire HTBI primers and Arm-PCR of CDR3 regions. From the multiplex PCR reads, TCRdb called clonotypes with MiXCR, one entry per CDR3 protein. This table holds around 500,000 distinct CDR3 sequences, roughly 14% found once. The sample was also reused in another study, on T cells in Graves' hyperthyroidism and ophthalmopathy.

Sample: peripheral blood mononuclear cells (PBMCs), taken at new diagnosis, from a patient treated with antithyroid drugs. These receptors came from a young man with Graves disease.

The gene calls are TRBV6-2 or TRBV6-3 and TRBJ2-7; D not resolved. The germline gives CDR1 MNHEY, CDR2 SVGEGT. The CDR3 runs to 14 residues. Trimming removed 5 bases from V and 3 bases from J, with 14 bases in between. The CDR3 sequence is CASSEPDARYEQYF. CDR3 coding DNA: TGTGCCAGCAGTGAACCTGACGCTCGCTACGAGCAGTACTTC.

In this sample, this clonotype turned up many times. The CDR3 here is CASSWTGGLGQPQHF. In nucleotides, the CDR3 is TGTGCCAGCAGTTGGACAGGGGGGTTGGGTCAGCCCCAGCATTTT. The chain couples TRBV7-2 to TRBJ1-5; 10 positions match TRBD1. Germline CDR1 and CDR2: SGHTA and FQGNSA. The CDR3 sequence is 15 residues long. The V gene end was trimmed by 6 bases and the J gene end by 6 bases; junction bases not matched to a gene: 8.

The chain combines TRBV12-3 or TRBV12-4 with TRBJ2-5, with D tentatively TRBD2 (6 bases). V lost 3 bases, J lost 4 bases, and 12 bases lay in between. This CDR3 is built from 14 residues. As DNA, the CDR3 is TGTGCCAGCAGTTTGGGGGGAGCTGTAGAGACCCAGTACTTC. Translated, it gives CASSLGGAVETQYF.

This clonotype showed up many times. The chain is built from TRBV10-3 and TRBJ1-1; D may be TRBD1 (5 bases). Trimming stripped 0 bases from V and 11 bases from J, with 19 bases between. The CDR3 is 15 amino acids. From germline, CDR1 is ENHRY and CDR2 SYGVKD. CDR3 DNA: TGTGCCATCAGTGAGTCATTGGGGGGTAAGCGCGAGGCTTTCTTT. Its protein product is CAISESLGGKREAFF.

This clonotype was counted at least ten times. V gene TRBV27 combines with J gene TRBJ2-5, with D unclear. Trimming shortened V by 5 bases and J by 5 bases, and 9 bases separated the two germline ends. The germline gives CDR1 MNHEY, CDR2 SMNVEV (reference sequence). CDR3 length: 12 amino acids. CDR3 in DNA: TGTGCCAGCAGTGCGCTAGGGGAGACCCAGTACTTC. Its protein product is CASSALGETQYF.

This clonotype was seen at least ten times. CDR3: CASSPQASSYEQYF. The DNA for the CDR3 is TGCGCCAGCAGCCCGCAGGCCAGCTCCTACGAGCAGTACTTC. The V gene is TRBV5-1, the J gene TRBJ2-7; D remains ambiguous. With 4 bases removed from V and 0 bases from J, the gap between germline ends came to 11 bases. Germline V gene data show CDR1 as SGHRS and CDR2 as YFSETQ. This CDR3 has 14 residues.

This clonotype was seen more than once but under ten times. The rearrangement uses TRBV5-1 and TRBJ1-4; TRBD1 is a possible D gene (6 bases). The CDR3 has 14 residues. Germline loops: CDR1 SGHRS, CDR2 YFSETQ. V was cut by 4 bases and J by 8 bases, with 15 bases left in between. DNA of the CDR3: TGCGCCAGCAGCCCGGGGGCAGAGTGGGAAAAACTGTTTTTT. Translating gives CASSPGAEWEKLFF.

This clonotype was observed a few times. The chain uses TRBV7-9 and TRBJ2-4, with D perhaps TRBD1 or TRBD2 (5 bases each). The CDR3 has 15 residues. The germline V gene has CDR1 SEHNR and CDR2 FQNEAQ (reference sequence). The ends were cut back, 2 bases at V and 1 base at J, with 9 bases in the middle. The CDR3 reads CASSLFRDAKNIQYF. CDR3 DNA: TGTGCCAGCAGCTTATTTAGGGACGCCAAAAACATTCAGTACTTC. Full variable domain (rest looked up from reference TRBV7-9 and TRBJ2-4): DTGVSQNPRHKITKRGQNVTFRCDPISEHNRLYWYRQTLGQGPEFLTYFQNEAQLEKSRLLSDRFSAERPKGSFSTLEIQRTEQGDSAMYLCASSLFRDAKNIQYFGAGTRLSVL.

The chain carries TRBV29-1 and TRBJ2-7, with 7 nucleotides matching TRBD1. Trimming cost V 2 bases and J 2 bases; bases outside gene matches: 6. CDR1 and CDR2 from the germline V gene are SQVTM and ANQGSEA. The CDR3 runs to 14 residues. The CDR3: CSVEFHRGTYEQYF. For the CDR3, the DNA is TGCAGCGTTGAATTCCACAGGGGAACCTACGAGCAGTACTTC.

In its sample, this clonotype was seen many times. The chain recombines TRBV29-1 with TRBJ2-1; 7 bases match TRBD2. Germline trimming cut 2 bases from V and 6 bases from J; bases unmatched to any gene: 4. The germline gives CDR1 SQVTM, CDR2 ANQGSEA. CDR3 size: 13 residues. This CDR3 is CSVESPGGNEQFF. CDR3 nucleotides: TGCAGCGTTGAATCCCCGGGGGGCAATGAGCAGTTCTTC.

This clonotype was seen more than once but under ten times. This CDR3 is CSAGVPGELFF. The CDR3 DNA reads as TGCAGTGCGGGGGTGCCCGGGGAGCTGTTTTTT. J is TRBJ2-2 and V is TRBV20-1; D is tentatively TRBD1 or TRBD2 (5 bases each). Between the trimmed V and J ends, which lost 6 bases and 6 bases, there was a span of 8 bases. The CDR3 runs to 11 residues. Germline lookup yields CDR1 DFQATT and CDR2 SNEGSKA (reference sequence).

This clonotype was detected ten times or more. The CDR3 loop reads CASKTLSTGSVEQYF. The CDR3 DNA follows: TGTGCCAGCAAAACCCTATCGACAGGGTCGGTCGAGCAGTACTTC. The rearrangement uses TRBV27 and TRBJ2-7; TRBD1 matches 7 bases. There are 15 residues in the CDR3. V lost 7 bases, J lost 6 bases, and 15 bases stayed unmatched. Germline lookup yields CDR1 MNHEY and CDR2 SMNVEV (reference sequence).

This clonotype was counted ten times or more. This chain uses TRBV20-1 with TRBJ2-7; D is unresolved. CDR3 length: 12 residues. From germline, CDR1 is DFQATT and CDR2 SNEGSKA (reference sequence). The V and J ends lost 0 bases and 3 bases respectively, with 6 bases between them. This CDR3 reads CSAREKGYEQYF. CDR3 DNA: TGCAGTGCTAGAGAAAAGGGCTACGAGCAGTACTTC.